Below, one T cell receptor beta chain is given with its context. The sample comes from a study of PD-1 blockade in classical Hodgkin lymphoma. Germline-derived CDR1 and CDR2 are LNHDA and SQIVND (reference sequence). With 5 bases removed from V and 7 bases from J, the gap between germline ends came to 9 bases. This CDR3 is built from 12 residues. Profiled with immunoSEQ multiplex PCR; TCRdb holds only in-frame clones, not every one. Here the sample spans 60,000 or so clones, roughly 90% being singletons. Patients all relapsed after autologous stem cell transplantation, and there was variation in brentuximab vedotin exposure. Under best response, outcomes were complete response, partial response or progressive disease.

Sequences were derived from peripheral blood mononuclear cells (PBMCs), sampled at baseline. This sequence originates from a human donor with classical Hodgkin lymphoma. The chain employs TRBV19 and TRBJ2-1; D unclear. CDR3 DNA sequence: TGTGCCAGTAGTTCCCCTTCAAATGAGCAGTTCTTC. It is translated as CASSSPSNEQFF. The full variable domain, its missing parts supplied by reference TRBV19 and TRBJ2-1, is DGGITQSPKYLFRKEGQNVTLSCEQNLNHDAMYWYRQDPGQGLRLIYYSQIVNDFQKGDIAEGYSVSREKKESFPLTVTSAQKNPTAFYLCASSSPSNEQFFGPGTRLTVL.